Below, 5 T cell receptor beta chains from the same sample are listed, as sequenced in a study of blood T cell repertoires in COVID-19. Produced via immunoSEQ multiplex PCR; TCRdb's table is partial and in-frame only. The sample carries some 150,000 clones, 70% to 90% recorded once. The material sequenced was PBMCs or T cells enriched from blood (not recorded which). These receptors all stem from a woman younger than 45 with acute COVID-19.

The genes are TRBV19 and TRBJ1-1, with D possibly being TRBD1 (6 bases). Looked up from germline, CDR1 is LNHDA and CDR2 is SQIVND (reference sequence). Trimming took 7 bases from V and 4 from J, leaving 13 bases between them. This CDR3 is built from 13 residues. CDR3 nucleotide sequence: TGTGCCAGTACTTTTACAGGGAGCACTGAAGCTTTCTTT. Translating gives CASTFTGSTEAFF.

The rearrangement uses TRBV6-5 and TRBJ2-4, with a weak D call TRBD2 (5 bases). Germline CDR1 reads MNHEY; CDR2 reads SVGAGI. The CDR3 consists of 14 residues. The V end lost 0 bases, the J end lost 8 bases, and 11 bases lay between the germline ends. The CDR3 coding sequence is TGTGCCAGCAGTTACTCTGTGTTCGGGGACATTCAGTACTTC. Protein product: CASSYSVFGDIQYF.

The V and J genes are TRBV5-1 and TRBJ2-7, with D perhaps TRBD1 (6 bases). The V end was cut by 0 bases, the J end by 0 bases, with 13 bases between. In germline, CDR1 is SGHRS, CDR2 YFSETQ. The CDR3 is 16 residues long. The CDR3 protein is CASSLVAGANSYEQYF. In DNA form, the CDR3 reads TGCGCCAGCAGCTTGGTTGCAGGGGCAAACTCCTACGAGCAGTACTTC.

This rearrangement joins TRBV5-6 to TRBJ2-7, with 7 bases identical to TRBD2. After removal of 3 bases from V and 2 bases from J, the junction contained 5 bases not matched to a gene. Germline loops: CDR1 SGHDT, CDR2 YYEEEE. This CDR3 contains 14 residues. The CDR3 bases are TGTGCCAGCAGCTCCAAGCGGGGAACCTACGAGCAGTACTTC. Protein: CASSSKRGTYEQYF.

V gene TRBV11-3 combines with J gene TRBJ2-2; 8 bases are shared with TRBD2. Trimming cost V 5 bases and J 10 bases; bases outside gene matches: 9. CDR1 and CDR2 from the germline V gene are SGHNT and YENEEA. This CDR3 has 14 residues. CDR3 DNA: TGTGCCAGCAGCGTCACGGGGGGGGTGGTGGAGCTGTTTTTT. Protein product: CASSVTGGVVELFF.